The clone carrying this T cell receptor (beta chain) was counted a few times. What it binds is not known. TCRdb called the 5' RACE reads again in MiXCR, with one record for every CDR3 protein. The data contain around 430,000 distinct CDR3 sequences, roughly 18% of them singletons. The CDR3 has 16 amino acids. V lost 5 bases and J 0 bases, leaving 15 bases between the germline ends. Germline values: CDR1 SGHAT, CDR2 FQNNGV. This record comes from a study of CD8 T cells in ankylosing spondylitis. Study results and caveats: What seemed typical of ankylosing spondylitis blood was a TCR beta motif built from about 8 highly homologous variants. The authors found the disease-linked clones to be CD8+ and relatively rare in peripheral blood.

The genes are TRBV11-2 and TRBJ2-3; no firm D call. The clonotype was recovered from a male donor with ankylosing spondylitis. The sequenced sample consisted of blood, either unsorted or a sorted T cell fraction (not recorded which). This CDR3 reads CASSKAGRSSTDTQYF. CDR3 in DNA: TGTGCCAGCAGCAAAGCCGGAAGATCTAGCACAGATACGCAGTATTTT.